This T cell receptor beta chain originates from a study of CD8 T cells in ankylosing spondylitis. A word on this clonotype: Its specificity is not known.

General observations from the study: Ankylosing spondylitis blood seemed to carry a telltale TCR beta motif made of under 10 highly homologous variants. Matched ankylosing spondylitis synovial fluid reportedly showed significant enrichment of disease-linked clones. CD8+ disease-linked clones were present at relatively low frequencies in blood.

Quantitative 5'-RACE with molecular barcodes produced the TCR beta libraries. In TCRdb, the 5' RACE reads were re-called with MiXCR into one record per CDR3 protein. Of about 250,000 distinct CDR3 sequences in the sample, about 10% were seen once. V lost 3 bases and J 5 bases, leaving 10 bases between the germline ends. The CDR3 loop spans 13 amino acids. CDR1 is LNHNV, CDR2 YYDKDF, per germline (reference sequence). The J gene is TRBJ2-5, the V gene TRBV15; D possibly uses TRBD1 or TRBD2 (5 bases each). This TCR was sampled from a male donor with ankylosing spondylitis or in good health (not recorded which). The material sequenced was blood, either unsorted or a sorted T cell fraction (not recorded which). Here the CDR3 reads CATSSGGRETQYF. CDR3 DNA sequence: TGTGCCACCAGCAGTGGGGGTCGGGAGACCCAGTACTTC.